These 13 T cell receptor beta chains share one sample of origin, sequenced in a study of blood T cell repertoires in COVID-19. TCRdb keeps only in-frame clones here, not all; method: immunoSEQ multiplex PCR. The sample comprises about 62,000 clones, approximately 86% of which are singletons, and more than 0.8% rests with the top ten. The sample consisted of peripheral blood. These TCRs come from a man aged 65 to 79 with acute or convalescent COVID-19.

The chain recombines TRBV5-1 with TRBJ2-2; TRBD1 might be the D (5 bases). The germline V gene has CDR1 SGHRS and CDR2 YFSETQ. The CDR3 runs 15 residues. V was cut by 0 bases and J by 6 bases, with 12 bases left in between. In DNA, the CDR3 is TGCGCCAGCAGCTTGGCAGCTCAGGGTCCCGGGGAGCTGTTTTTT. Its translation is CASSLAAQGPGELFF.

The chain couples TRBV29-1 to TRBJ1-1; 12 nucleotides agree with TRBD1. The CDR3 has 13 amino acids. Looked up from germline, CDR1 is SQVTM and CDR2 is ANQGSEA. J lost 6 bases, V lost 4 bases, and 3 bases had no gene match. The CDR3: CSVAGTGGPEAFF. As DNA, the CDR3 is TGCAGCGTTGCTGGGACAGGGGGCCCTGAAGCTTTCTTT.

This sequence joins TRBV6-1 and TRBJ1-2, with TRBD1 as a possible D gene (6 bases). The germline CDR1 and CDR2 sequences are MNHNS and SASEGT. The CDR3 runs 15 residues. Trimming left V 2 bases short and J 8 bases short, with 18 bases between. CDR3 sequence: CASSEFGGLGRGYTF. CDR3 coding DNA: TGTGCCAGCAGTGAATTCGGGGGGCTCGGTCGAGGCTACACCTTC.

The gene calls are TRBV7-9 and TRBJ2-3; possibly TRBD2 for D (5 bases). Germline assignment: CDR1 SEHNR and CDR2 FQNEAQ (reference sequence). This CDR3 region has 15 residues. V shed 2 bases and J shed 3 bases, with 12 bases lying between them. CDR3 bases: TGTGCCAGCAGCTTATGGCTAGCCTTTACAGATACGCAGTATTTT. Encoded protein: CASSLWLAFTDTQYF.

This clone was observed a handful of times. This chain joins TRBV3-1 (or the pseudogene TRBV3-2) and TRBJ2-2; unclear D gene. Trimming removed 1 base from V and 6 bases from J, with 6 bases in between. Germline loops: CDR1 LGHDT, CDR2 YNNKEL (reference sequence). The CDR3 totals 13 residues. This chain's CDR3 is CASSQVISGELFF. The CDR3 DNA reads TGTGCCAGCAGCCAAGTAATTTCCGGGGAGCTGTTTTTT.

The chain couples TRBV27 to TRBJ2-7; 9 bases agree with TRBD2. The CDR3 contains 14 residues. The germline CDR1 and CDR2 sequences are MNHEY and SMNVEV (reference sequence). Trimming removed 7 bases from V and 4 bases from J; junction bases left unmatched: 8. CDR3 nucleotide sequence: TGTGCCAGCACCAAACTAGCGGGTGGTTACGAGCAGTACTTC. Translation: CASTKLAGGYEQYF.

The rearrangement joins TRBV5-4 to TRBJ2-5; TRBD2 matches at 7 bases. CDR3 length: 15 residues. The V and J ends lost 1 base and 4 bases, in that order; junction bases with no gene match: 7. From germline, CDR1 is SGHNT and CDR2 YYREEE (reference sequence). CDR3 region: CASSLSRTRVETQYF. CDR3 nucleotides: TGTGCCAGCAGCTTGTCCCGGACTAGAGTAGAGACCCAGTACTTC.

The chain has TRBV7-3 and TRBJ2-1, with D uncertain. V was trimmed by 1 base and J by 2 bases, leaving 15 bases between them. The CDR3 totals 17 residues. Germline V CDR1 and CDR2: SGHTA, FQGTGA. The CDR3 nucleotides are TGTGCCAGCAGCTTAAGCCTTGGTACATCGACCTACAATGAGCAGTTCTTC. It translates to CASSLSLGTSTYNEQFF.

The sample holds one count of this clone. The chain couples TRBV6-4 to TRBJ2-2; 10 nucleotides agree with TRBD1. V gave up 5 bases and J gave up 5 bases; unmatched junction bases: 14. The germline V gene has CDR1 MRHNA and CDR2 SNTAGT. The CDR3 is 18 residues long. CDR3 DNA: TGTGCCAGCAGTCTCTTAAGCTGGGACAGGGGATCTACCGGGGAGCTGTTTTTT. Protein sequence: CASSLLSWDRGSTGELFF.

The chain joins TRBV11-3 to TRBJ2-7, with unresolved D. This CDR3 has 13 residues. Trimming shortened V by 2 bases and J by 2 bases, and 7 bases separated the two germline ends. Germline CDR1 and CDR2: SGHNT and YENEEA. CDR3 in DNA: TGTGCCAGCAGCTTAAGTGGGCCCTACGAGCAGTACTTC. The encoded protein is CASSLSGPYEQYF. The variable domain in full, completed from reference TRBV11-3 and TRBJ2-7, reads EAGVVQSPRYKIIEKKQPVAFWCNPISGHNTLYWYLQNLGQGPELLIRYENEEAVDDSQLPKDRFSAERLKGVDSTLKIQPAELGDSAVYLCASSLSGPYEQYFGPGTRLTVT.

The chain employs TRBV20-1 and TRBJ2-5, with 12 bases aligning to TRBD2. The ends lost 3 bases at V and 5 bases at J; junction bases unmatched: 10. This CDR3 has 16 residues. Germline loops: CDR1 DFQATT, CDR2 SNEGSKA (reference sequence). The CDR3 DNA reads TGCAGTGCTAGTGGGAGACTAGCGGGAGTTGTCGAGACCCAGTACTTC. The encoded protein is CSASGRLAGVVETQYF.

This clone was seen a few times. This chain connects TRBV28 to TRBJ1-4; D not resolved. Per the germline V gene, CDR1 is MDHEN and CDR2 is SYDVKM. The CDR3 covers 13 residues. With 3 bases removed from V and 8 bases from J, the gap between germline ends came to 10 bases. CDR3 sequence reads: CASSFSVREKLFF. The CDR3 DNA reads TGTGCCAGCAGTTTTTCAGTGAGGGAAAAACTGTTTTTT.

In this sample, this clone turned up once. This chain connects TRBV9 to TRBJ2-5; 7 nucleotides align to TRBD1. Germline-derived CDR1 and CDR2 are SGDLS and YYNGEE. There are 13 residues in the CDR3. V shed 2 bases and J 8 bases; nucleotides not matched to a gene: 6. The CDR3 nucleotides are TGTGCCAGCAGCGTGGGGACAGAGGTAACCCAGTACTTC. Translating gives CASSVGTEVTQYF.